This T cell receptor beta chain was retrieved from a study of vaccination and CD4 T cells after COVID-19. Deletions cut 6 bases from V and 2 bases from J, with 11 bases between. Germline CDR1 and CDR2: MNHNS and SASEGT. The CDR3 covers 14 residues. Sequencing of cultured CD4+ T cell DNA used the Oncomine TCR Beta short-read assay. TCRdb fed the PCR reads into MiXCR, producing one record per CDR3 protein. The table has fewer than 9,000 distinct CDR3 sequences, approximately 70% seen once; the top ten hold more than 25%. General study results and limits: Convalescent patients displayed spike mono-reactivity in 304 of 307 vaccine-specific clones.

Treatment reported: approximately nine-day PBMC culture with coronavirus spike peptide pools or control peptides (ViraFEST assay). It was on days 3 and 7 that half the medium was replaced with fresh IL-2 medium. Of note for this clonotype: The antigen is unknown.

Sequenced sample: CD4+ T cells from blood, cultured in vitro. This rearrangement joins TRBV6-1 to TRBJ2-1; D is undetermined. The TCR comes from a human donor who had recovered from COVID-19. The CDR3 DNA sequence: TGTGCCAGCAGGTTGACCGACACCTACAATGAGCAGTTCTTC. As protein: CASRLTDTYNEQFF.